The 23 T cell receptor beta chains below were found in one sample sequenced in a study of blood T cell repertoires in COVID-19. Method: immunoSEQ multiplex PCR; TCRdb's copy keeps in-frame clones and lacks some. The table shows about 250,000 clones, with roughly 85% occurring only once. Sequenced sample: peripheral blood. These receptors were collected from a man between 18 and 29 years old with active or convalescent COVID-19.

This chain uses TRBV20-1 with TRBJ2-6, with D possibly matching TRBD1 (6 bases). CDR3 length: 17 amino acids. Trimming took off 5 bases at V and 0 bases at J, with 17 bases between the two ends. Germline CDR1 reads DFQATT; CDR2 reads SNEGSKA (reference sequence). The CDR3 nucleotides are TGCAGTGCTCGTGAGCAGGGGTACCCCTCTGGGGCCAACGTCCTGACTTTC. Translated: CSAREQGYPSGANVLTF.

The chain recombines TRBV25-1 with TRBJ2-1; D perhaps matches TRBD1 (6 bases). Germline V gives CDR1 MGHDK, CDR2 SYGVNS. Trimming shortened V by 2 bases and J by 2 bases, and 13 bases separated the two germline ends. CDR3 length: 16 amino acids. This CDR3 is CASSEVGAGPYNEQFF. The DNA for the CDR3 is TGTGCCAGCAGTGAAGTGGGGGCAGGCCCCTACAATGAGCAGTTCTTC.

This chain links TRBV7-2 with TRBJ1-2; perhaps TRBD1 as D (5 bases). V gave up 5 bases and J gave up 2 bases, with 9 bases separating them. CDR1 and CDR2 (germline): SGHTA, FQGNSA. This CDR3 is 13 amino acids long. The CDR3 coding sequence is TGTGCCAGCAGCGCCAGGGTAAACTATGGCTACACCTTC. Translated: CASSARVNYGYTF.

The CDR3 coding sequence is TGTGCCAGCAGCCCCGCGGGACTAGCGGGAGTAAACGAGCAGTACTTC. This gives the protein CASSPAGLAGVNEQYF. V is TRBV4-2 and J is TRBJ2-7; 14 bases match TRBD2. V gave up 4 bases and J gave up 5 bases; unmatched junction bases: 7. CDR1 is LGHNA and CDR2 is YNFKEQ in the germline V gene. The CDR3 is 16 residues long.

This CDR3 is CASSFGGGGEPQHF. DNA of the CDR3: TGTGCCAGCTCATTTGGGGGGGGCGGGGAGCCCCAGCATTTT. The chain links TRBV27 to TRBJ1-5; D may be TRBD1 (6 bases). The CDR3 has 14 residues. Germline-derived CDR1 and CDR2 are MNHEY and SMNVEV (reference sequence). V gave up 8 bases and J gave up 8 bases, with 19 bases separating them.

The chain combines TRBV3-1 (or the pseudogene TRBV3-2) with TRBJ1-1; D gene uncertain. The CDR3 loop spans 15 amino acids. V was cut by 5 bases and J by 3 bases, with 16 bases left in between. Germline loops: CDR1 LGHDT, CDR2 YNNKEL (reference sequence). CDR3 in DNA: TGTGCCAGCAGCTCCCTTCGGTCGTATGACACTGAAGCTTTCTTT. It codes for CASSSLRSYDTEAFF.

This chain joins TRBV4-1 and TRBJ1-1; 10 bases align to TRBD1. V trimming: 3 bases; J trimming: 3 bases; junction bases outside the gene matches: 1. The CDR3 is made up of 14 amino acids. Germline V CDR1 and CDR2: MGHRA, YSYEKL. DNA for the CDR3: TGCGCCAGCAGCCAGGGGACAGGGGACACTGAAGCTTTCTTT. Amino acids: CASSQGTGDTEAFF.

This chain links TRBV9 with TRBJ2-1, with 7 nucleotides matching TRBD2. V dropped 6 bases and J dropped 8; count of bases not matched to a gene: 14. From germline, CDR1 is SGDLS and CDR2 YYNGEE. The CDR3 runs to 15 residues. The CDR3 region is CASNPMGGGGDEQFF. DNA for the CDR3: TGTGCCAGCAACCCCATGGGGGGGGGTGGGGATGAGCAGTTCTTC.

The rearrangement joins TRBV19 to TRBJ2-5; D gene uncertain. The CDR3 runs 13 residues. V lost 3 bases to trimming and J lost 4 bases, with 9 bases between them. Per germline, CDR1 LNHDA and CDR2 SQIVND (reference sequence). This CDR3 is CASSILGSETQYF. The DNA of the CDR3 is TGTGCCAGTAGTATTCTAGGTTCAGAGACCCAGTACTTC.

The chain links TRBV5-8 to TRBJ2-7; 7 bases line up with TRBD2. The CDR3 extends over 14 amino acids. With V trimmed by 8 bases and J by 4 bases, 12 bases remained unmatched. The germline CDR1 and CDR2 sequences are SGHTS and YDEGEE. The CDR3 region has the DNA TGTGCCAGTCCGCGGACTAGTAGAGGGTACGAGCAGTACTTC. This encodes CASPRTSRGYEQYF.

The chain has TRBV12-3 or TRBV12-4 and TRBJ1-1; 8 positions match TRBD1. The CDR3 runs to 13 residues. V was clipped by 4 bases and J by 4 bases; unmatched bases: 2. CDR3 coding DNA: TGTGCCAGCAGTTCCGACAGGGGCACTGAAGCTTTCTTT. It translates to CASSSDRGTEAFF.

The table lists this clone with a count of one. This chain connects TRBV7-8 to TRBJ1-6; D gene ambiguous. V shed 5 bases and J shed 6 bases, with 17 bases lying between them. CDR3 length equals 16 residues. From germline, CDR1 is SGHVS and CDR2 FQNEAQ. CDR3 loop: CASSGDGETSNSPLHF. The DNA of the CDR3 is TGTGCCAGCAGCGGTGACGGGGAGACCTCTAATTCACCCCTCCACTTT.

The chain links TRBV6-4 to TRBJ1-4; unclear D gene. V lost 7 bases to trimming and J lost 3 bases, with 15 bases between them. Germline lookup yields CDR1 MRHNA and CDR2 SNTAGT. The CDR3 totals 15 residues. The CDR3 region is CASTFRGRPNEKLFF. The CDR3, as DNA: TGTGCCAGCACTTTCCGGGGTAGGCCTAATGAAAAACTGTTTTTT.

The V gene is TRBV6-6, the J gene TRBJ1-1; TRBD1 is a possible D gene (5 bases). CDR1 is MNHNY, CDR2 SVGAGI, per germline (reference sequence). This CDR3 contains 16 residues. V gave up 5 bases and J gave up 1 base, with 17 bases separating them. CDR3 coding DNA: TGTGCCAGCAGTGTCTATATATCCCAGGGGAACACTGAAGCTTTCTTT. Its translation is CASSVYISQGNTEAFF.

The gene calls are TRBV6-6 and TRBJ1-2; D unresolved. CDR3 size: 17 residues. V shed 5 bases and J shed 1 base, with 20 bases lying between them. Per the germline V gene, CDR1 is MNHNY and CDR2 is SVGAGI (reference sequence). CDR3: CASSLYSSVRGNYGYTF. In DNA, the CDR3 is TGTGCCAGCAGTCTCTATTCTTCCGTACGGGGTAACTATGGCTACACCTTC.

The gene calls are TRBV19 and TRBJ1-6, with 9 positions matching TRBD1. Looked up from germline, CDR1 is LNHDA and CDR2 is SQIVND (reference sequence). There are 13 residues in the CDR3. Trimming at V came to 8 bases and at J to 7 bases, leaving 3 bases not matched to a gene. This CDR3 is CASLDRGNSPLHF. CDR3 nucleotides: TGTGCCAGTTTGGACAGGGGCAATTCACCCCTCCACTTT.

The genes are TRBV27 and TRBJ1-1; 8 nucleotides align to TRBD1. CDR3 length: 15 residues. Germline loops: CDR1 MNHEY, CDR2 SMNVEV (reference sequence). The trim removed 3 bases at V and 3 bases at J, leaving 6 bases unmatched. The CDR3 is CASSLTGVVDTEAFF. CDR3 sequence (DNA): TGTGCCAGCAGTTTGACAGGGGTGGTGGACACTGAAGCTTTCTTT.

V gene TRBV12-3 or TRBV12-4 combines with J gene TRBJ2-5; possibly TRBD2 for D (6 bases). V lost 1 base and J 9 bases, leaving 9 bases between the germline ends. The length of the CDR3 is 12 residues. The CDR3 coding sequence is TGTGCCAGCAGTTTAGGGGGGGTGGCCCAGTACTTC. Its protein product is CASSLGGVAQYF.

The chain employs TRBV7-3 and TRBJ2-1, with 12 bases matching TRBD2. The length of the CDR3 is 15 residues. The V gene's germline CDR1 is SGHTA and CDR2 FQGTGA. The trim removed 5 bases at V and 2 bases at J, leaving 1 base unmatched. Here the CDR3 DNA reads TGTGCCAGCAGCCCTAGCGGGGGGGCCTACAATGAGCAGTTCTTC. Translated, it gives CASSPSGGAYNEQFF.

The V and J genes are TRBV5-4 and TRBJ2-1; D is unclear. CDR3 length: 12 amino acids. The germline V and J ends were trimmed by 4 bases and 9 bases, with 11 bases remaining between them. CDR1 SGHNT and CDR2 YYREEE come from the germline V gene (reference sequence). CDR3 nucleotides: TGTGCCAGCAGCAAGTACCTCGGTGAGCAGTTCTTC. This sequence encodes CASSKYLGEQFF.

The CDR3 loop is CASSLNTGGYGYTF. The CDR3 nucleotides are TGTGCCAGCAGCTTAAATACAGGGGGCTATGGCTACACCTTC. The V gene is TRBV6-5, the J gene TRBJ1-2, with TRBD1 matching over 8 bases. Per germline, CDR1 MNHEY and CDR2 SVGAGI. Losses at the gene ends were 6 bases for V and 4 bases for J; bases not matched to a gene: 7. The CDR3 is made up of 14 amino acids.

This clone came up a few times. The chain links TRBV9 to TRBJ1-3, with D unresolved. Trimming stripped 3 bases from V and 4 bases from J, with 17 bases between. This CDR3 is built from 16 residues. Germline V gives CDR1 SGDLS, CDR2 YYNGEE. CDR3 amino acids: CASSGPSGLGGNTIYF. Written as DNA, the CDR3 is TGTGCCAGCAGCGGCCCCTCAGGACTCGGCGGAAACACCATATATTTT.

This clone appeared once. The chain has TRBV3-1 (or the pseudogene TRBV3-2) and TRBJ2-7, with 10 bases fitting TRBD2. The CDR3 runs 14 residues. The junction had 9 bases not matched to a gene; V was cut back by 6 bases and J by 7 bases. The V gene's germline CDR1 is LGHDT and CDR2 YNNKEL (reference sequence). In DNA, the CDR3 is TGTGCCAGCAGAATAGCGGGAGGAATCGAAGAGCAGTACTTC. Translated: CASRIAGGIEEQYF.